The 10 T cell receptor beta chains given below trace back to one sample, sequenced in a study of early T cells in non-severe SARS-CoV-2 infection. TCRdb reprocessed the 5' RACE reads via MiXCR and lists one record per CDR3 protein. The sample contains 70,000 or so distinct CDR3 sequences, around 13% of which appear only once. The source material was whole blood. The receptors were sampled from an adult who was a healthcare worker with PCR-confirmed SARS-CoV-2 infection or an uninfected control (not recorded which).

This clonotype appeared many times. The chain employs TRBV6-2 or TRBV6-3 and TRBJ1-5, with D perhaps TRBD1 (6 bases). This CDR3 contains 15 residues. The V gene's germline CDR1 is MNHEY and CDR2 SVGEGT. Between the trimmed V and J ends, which lost 6 bases and 0 bases, there was a span of 12 bases. CDR3 nucleotide sequence: TGTGCCAGCAGCCTATGGACAGATAGCAATCAGCCCCAGCATTTT. Its translation: CASSLWTDSNQPQHF.

This clonotype showed up many times. V usage is TRBV20-1 and J usage is TRBJ2-7; 8 nucleotides match TRBD2. The germline V gene has CDR1 DFQATT and CDR2 SNEGSKA (reference sequence). The CDR3 is 14 residues long. V shed 2 bases, J shed 2 bases, and the junction held 5 bases outside the gene matches. The chain's CDR3 is CSARSGGGPYEQYF. The CDR3 DNA reads TGCAGTGCTAGATCCGGGGGGGGACCCTACGAGCAGTACTTC.

This clonotype appeared many times. The CDR3 is CASSRYTEAFF. For the CDR3, the DNA is TGTGCCAGCAGCCGGTACACTGAAGCTTTCTTT. The V gene is TRBV14, the J gene TRBJ1-1; D remains ambiguous. The CDR3 spans 11 residues. V lost 4 bases and J 3 bases, leaving 3 bases between the germline ends. From germline, CDR1 is SGHDN and CDR2 FVKESK.

This clonotype was detected ten times or more. The rearrangement links TRBV29-1 to TRBJ2-7; D may be TRBD1 (7 bases). From germline, CDR1 is SQVTM and CDR2 ANQGSEA. The CDR3 contains 13 residues. Trimming took off 4 bases at V and 4 bases at J, with 14 bases between the two ends. CDR3 protein: CSVVRTGLYEQYF. Here the CDR3 DNA reads TGCAGCGTTGTCCGGACAGGACTATACGAGCAGTACTTC.

The sample holds many counts of this clonotype. This rearrangement joins TRBV27 to TRBJ1-3; no firm D call. CDR1 is MNHEY, CDR2 SMNVEV, per germline (reference sequence). The CDR3 runs to 14 residues. V was clipped by 6 bases and J by 3 bases, with 12 bases between them. The CDR3 loop reads CASSPTSNGNTIYF. In DNA form, the CDR3 reads TGTGCCAGCAGCCCGACTTCAAATGGAAACACCATATATTTT.

This clonotype was observed at least ten times. J is TRBJ1-6 and V is TRBV6-2 or TRBV6-3; TRBD1 aligns across 7 bases. The trim removed 6 bases at V and 19 bases at J, leaving 15 bases unmatched. CDR3 length: 13 residues. Germline V lookup: CDR1 MNHEY, CDR2 SVGEGT. CDR3 region: CASSPGGTYLLHF. For the CDR3, the DNA is TGTGCCAGCAGCCCAGGGGGGACCTACCTGCTTCACTTT.

In this sample, this clonotype turned up a few times. The V and J genes are TRBV10-3 and TRBJ1-3; no definite D call. V was trimmed by 2 bases and J by 0 bases, leaving 2 bases between them. The CDR3 runs to 13 residues. The germline gives CDR1 ENHRY, CDR2 SYGVKD. CDR3 amino acids: CAISESSGNTIYF. CDR3 DNA: TGTGCCATCAGTGAGAGCTCTGGAAACACCATATATTTT.

This clonotype has at least ten counts. This rearrangement joins TRBV20-1 to TRBJ1-4; D is unresolved. The germline CDR1 and CDR2 sequences are DFQATT and SNEGSKA (reference sequence). V was cut by 3 bases and J by 8 bases, with 10 bases left in between. The CDR3 sequence is 12 residues long. The CDR3 bases are TGCAGTGCTAGGGGTGGTGAGGAAAAACTGTTTTTT. It codes for CSARGGEEKLFF.

This clonotype has a count of ten or more. The rearrangement joins TRBV3-1 to TRBJ2-1; D not resolved. Germline-derived CDR1 and CDR2 are LGHDT and YNNKEL (reference sequence). This CDR3 has 14 residues. Deletions cut 0 bases from V and 7 bases from J, with 10 bases between. The CDR3 sequence: CASSQDLRSNEQFF. The CDR3 region has the DNA TGTGCCAGCAGCCAAGACCTCCGTTCGAATGAGCAGTTCTTC.

This clonotype was observed at least ten times. The rearrangement joins TRBV12-3 or TRBV12-4 to TRBJ1-4, with D uncertain. Trimming removed 7 bases from V and 8 bases from J, with 14 bases in between. The CDR3 is 13 residues long. CDR3 nucleotides: TGTGCCAGCAAGGACCTGCTGATGGAAAAACTGTTTTTT. This gives the protein CASKDLLMEKLFF.